Listed below are T cell receptor beta chains from one sample, sequenced in a study of cytomegalovirus exposure and HLA in healthy donors. The data were produced by immunoSEQ multiplex PCR, yet TCRdb's version contains in-frame clones alone and is incomplete. The sample's table shows about 64,000 clones. The sequencing sample was made of PBMCs. Receptor source: a woman in her late teens or twenties in good health and CMV-seronegative. Each CDR3 is given with its conserved first and last residue. The order of the fields is V gene, J gene, D gene, CDR3 protein, CDR3 DNA. A D gene is named only where the DNA matches it firmly.

>TRBV19|TRBJ1-5|TRBD1
CASRRTGAGQPQHF
TGTGCCAGCCGACGGACAGGGGCGGGGCAGCCCCAGCATTTT
>TRBV4-1|TRBJ2-1|NA
CASSQPEDSVRYNEQFF
TGCGCCAGCAGCCAACCAGAAGACAGCGTCCGCTACAATGAGCAGTTCTTC
>TRBV19|TRBJ2-7|NA
CASRVAVSAYEQYF
TGTGCCAGTAGAGTGGCAGTGAGCGCCTACGAGCAGTACTTC
>TRBV4-2|TRBJ2-7|TRBD2
CASSQEAGGAYEQYF
TGTGCCAGCAGCCAAGAAGCGGGGGGAGCCTACGAGCAGTACTTC
>TRBV9|TRBJ2-5|NA
CASSPYGARRQETQYF
TGTGCCAGCAGTCCCTATGGGGCTAGGCGGCAAGAGACCCAGTACTTC
>TRBV27|TRBJ2-7|TRBD1
CASSKGDRAYEQYF
TGTGCCAGCAGCAAAGGGGACAGGGCCTACGAGCAGTACTTC
>TRBV6-1|TRBJ2-7|NA
CASSERGIGYEQYF
TGTGCCAGCAGTGAAAGGGGAATCGGCTACGAGCAGTACTTC
>TRBV11-3|TRBJ1-1|NA
CASSLGLRGGTEAFF
TGTGCCAGCAGCTTAGGCCTCAGGGGCGGTACTGAAGCTTTCTTT
>TRBV6-5|TRBJ2-1|TRBD1
CASSPTGDYNEQFF
TGTGCCAGCAGTCCGACAGGGGACTACAATGAGCAGTTCTTC
>TRBV30|TRBJ2-7|TRBD1
CAWSVGGQETYEQYF
TGTGCCTGGAGTGTGGGGGGACAGGAGACTTACGAGCAGTACTTC
>TRBV5-8|TRBJ2-7|TRBD1
CATRDSLYEQYF
TGTGCCACCCGGGACAGCCTCTACGAGCAGTACTTC
>TRBV30|TRBJ1-5|NA
CAWSVGGVSNQPQHF
TGTGCCTGGAGTGTAGGAGGGGTGAGCAATCAGCCCCAGCATTTT
>TRBV9|TRBJ2-7|TRBD1
CASSVGVTGGLEQYF
TGTGCCAGCAGCGTAGGGGTTACAGGGGGTCTCGAGCAGTACTTC
>TRBV10-1|TRBJ1-5|TRBD1
CASSEEQGAGSNQPQHF
TGCGCCAGCAGTGAGGAACAGGGGGCTGGGAGCAATCAGCCCCAGCATTTT
>TRBV4-1|TRBJ2-5|NA
CASSQVVQTPGARETQYF
TGCGCCAGCAGCCAAGTAGTACAGACACCCGGCGCAAGAGAGACCCAGTACTTC
>TRBV6-1|TRBJ2-1|NA
CASSVRGLSYNEQFF
TGTGCCAGCAGTGTGCGGGGACTCTCCTACAATGAGCAGTTCTTC
>TRBV7-7|TRBJ2-1|TRBD2
CASSLFPRGSTDEQFF
TGTGCTAGCAGCTTATTCCCTCGCGGGAGTACAGATGAGCAGTTCTTC
>TRBV4-1|TRBJ2-7|TRBD1
CASSLGTGAYEQYF
TGCGCCAGCAGCCTGGGGACAGGGGCCTACGAGCAGTACTTC
>TRBV25-1|TRBJ2-1|TRBD2
CASSYGTSGTRSYNEQFF
TGTGCCAGCAGTTACGGGACTAGCGGGACCCGCTCCTACAATGAGCAGTTCTTC
>TRBV7-2|TRBJ1-2|NA
CASSLPPNYGYTF
TGTGCCAGCAGCTTACCTCCGAACTATGGCTACACCTTC
>TRBV6-5|TRBJ1-2|TRBD1
CASGQGHPYGYTF
TGTGCCAGTGGACAGGGGCACCCCTATGGCTACACCTTC
>TRBV4-1|TRBJ2-1|NA
CASSSRGQYNEQFF
TGCGCCAGCAGCTCCAGAGGACAGTACAATGAGCAGTTCTTC
>TRBV14|TRBJ1-1|NA
CASSPLGPPQANTEAFF
TGTGCCAGCAGCCCTCTAGGCCCACCCCAAGCTAACACTGAAGCTTTCTTT
>TRBV6-5|TRBJ1-1|NA
CASSYTRNTEAFF
TGTGCCAGCAGTTACACCAGGAACACTGAAGCTTTCTTT
>TRBV27|TRBJ1-6|NA
CASSFNSYNSPLHF
TGTGCCAGCAGTTTCAACTCCTATAATTCACCCCTACACTTT
>TRBV7-3|TRBJ2-5|TRBD2
CASSPSGQETQYF
TGTGCCAGCAGCCCTAGCGGCCAAGAGACCCAGTACTTC
>TRBV6-6|TRBJ1-2|TRBD1
CASSYDGTEHYGYTF
TGTGCCAGCAGTTACGACGGGACAGAACACTATGGCTACACCTTC
>TRBV2|TRBJ2-1|TRBD1
CASRVDRGLNNEQFF
TGTGCCAGCAGGGTGGACAGGGGGCTCAACAATGAGCAGTTCTTC
>TRBV5-1|TRBJ1-5|NA
CASSLEAGFNQPQHF
TGCGCCAGCAGCTTGGAAGCAGGGTTCAATCAGCCCCAGCATTTT
>TRBV7-9|TRBJ2-1|TRBD2
CASSFRYSGGANEQFF
TGTGCCAGCAGCTTCCGATACAGCGGGGGGGCAAATGAGCAGTTCTTC
>TRBV12-5|TRBJ1-1|NA
CASGLDLQGNTEAFF
TGTGCTAGTGGTTTGGACTTACAGGGAAACACTGAAGCTTTCTTT
>TRBV18|TRBJ1-1|NA
CASSPQGDDTEAFF
TGTGCCAGCTCACCACAGGGGGATGACACTGAAGCTTTCTTT
>TRBV7-9|TRBJ1-2|TRBD1
CASSPWDREDYGYTF
TGTGCCAGCAGCCCTTGGGACAGGGAGGACTATGGCTACACCTTC
>TRBV11-2|TRBJ2-7|NA
CASSGGEQYF
TGTGCCAGCAGTGGAGGGGAGCAGTACTTC
>TRBV30|TRBJ1-5|NA
CAWRTPGGYSNQPQHF
TGTGCCTGGAGAACACCGGGAGGGTACAGCAATCAGCCCCAGCATTTT
>TRBV30|TRBJ1-1|NA
CAWSVIFGVSEAFF
TGTGCCTGGAGTGTCATTTTCGGGGTTTCTGAAGCTTTCTTT
>TRBV7-9|TRBJ1-1|NA
CASLEQPSWAEAFF
TGTGCCAGTTTAGAACAGCCTTCTTGGGCTGAAGCTTTCTTT
>TRBV29-1|TRBJ1-1|TRBD1
CSVQTGGRNTEAFF
TGCAGCGTTCAAACAGGGGGCCGGAACACTGAAGCTTTCTTT
>TRBV27|TRBJ1-2|NA
CASSLGQNYGYTF
TGTGCCAGCAGTTTAGGGCAGAACTATGGCTACACCTTC
>TRBV11-3|TRBJ2-1|NA
CASSPSFEEEQFF
TGTGCCAGCAGCCCCTCCTTTGAGGAGGAGCAGTTCTTC
>TRBV6-1|TRBJ2-7|NA
CASSLRETYEQYF
TGTGCCAGCAGTCTACGGGAGACCTACGAGCAGTACTTC
>TRBV4-1|TRBJ1-6|NA
CASSQDWTVPRHF
TGCGCCAGCAGCCAAGATTGGACAGTCCCTCGACACTTT
>TRBV5-4|TRBJ2-4|NA
CASSFGREVENIQYF
TGTGCCAGCAGCTTCGGCAGGGAAGTGGAAAACATTCAGTACTTC
>TRBV6-5|TRBJ1-1|NA
CASIGLRRGTEDFF
TGTGCCAGCATTGGGTTAAGGCGGGGCACTGAAGATTTCTTT
>TRBV7-3|TRBJ2-1|TRBD2
CASSRGLAGGSNEQFF
TGTGCCAGCAGCAGAGGACTAGCGGGAGGGAGCAATGAGCAGTTCTTC
>TRBV2|TRBJ1-1|NA
CASRDTGNTEAFF
TGTGCCAGCAGGGACACAGGGAACACTGAAGCTTTCTTT